This entry is about one T cell receptor (beta chain). Its specificity is unknown. The sample originates from a study of cytomegalovirus exposure and HLA in healthy donors. Study conclusions and caveats: As confirmed in vitro, three CMV-associated chains were specific for CMV antigens.

Trimming took off 0 bases at V and 9 bases at J, with 10 bases between the two ends. Germline CDR1 is SGHDT and CDR2 is YYEEEE. The CDR3 consists of 13 residues. Clones were read by immunoSEQ multiplex PCR, and TCRdb kept only the in-frame ones, dropping some. Altogether 130,000 to 150,000 clones are present, about nine tenths being singletons, with the ten largest covering 0.6% to 0.8%. The receptor was isolated from a man aged 18 to 30 in good health and CMV-seronegative. V usage is TRBV5-6 and J usage is TRBJ2-1, with a possible D match to TRBD2 (5 bases). Source material: PBMCs. This chain's CDR3 is CASSLVLEGEQFF. The CDR3 bases are TGTGCCAGCAGCTTGGTCCTAGAGGGTGAGCAGTTCTTC.